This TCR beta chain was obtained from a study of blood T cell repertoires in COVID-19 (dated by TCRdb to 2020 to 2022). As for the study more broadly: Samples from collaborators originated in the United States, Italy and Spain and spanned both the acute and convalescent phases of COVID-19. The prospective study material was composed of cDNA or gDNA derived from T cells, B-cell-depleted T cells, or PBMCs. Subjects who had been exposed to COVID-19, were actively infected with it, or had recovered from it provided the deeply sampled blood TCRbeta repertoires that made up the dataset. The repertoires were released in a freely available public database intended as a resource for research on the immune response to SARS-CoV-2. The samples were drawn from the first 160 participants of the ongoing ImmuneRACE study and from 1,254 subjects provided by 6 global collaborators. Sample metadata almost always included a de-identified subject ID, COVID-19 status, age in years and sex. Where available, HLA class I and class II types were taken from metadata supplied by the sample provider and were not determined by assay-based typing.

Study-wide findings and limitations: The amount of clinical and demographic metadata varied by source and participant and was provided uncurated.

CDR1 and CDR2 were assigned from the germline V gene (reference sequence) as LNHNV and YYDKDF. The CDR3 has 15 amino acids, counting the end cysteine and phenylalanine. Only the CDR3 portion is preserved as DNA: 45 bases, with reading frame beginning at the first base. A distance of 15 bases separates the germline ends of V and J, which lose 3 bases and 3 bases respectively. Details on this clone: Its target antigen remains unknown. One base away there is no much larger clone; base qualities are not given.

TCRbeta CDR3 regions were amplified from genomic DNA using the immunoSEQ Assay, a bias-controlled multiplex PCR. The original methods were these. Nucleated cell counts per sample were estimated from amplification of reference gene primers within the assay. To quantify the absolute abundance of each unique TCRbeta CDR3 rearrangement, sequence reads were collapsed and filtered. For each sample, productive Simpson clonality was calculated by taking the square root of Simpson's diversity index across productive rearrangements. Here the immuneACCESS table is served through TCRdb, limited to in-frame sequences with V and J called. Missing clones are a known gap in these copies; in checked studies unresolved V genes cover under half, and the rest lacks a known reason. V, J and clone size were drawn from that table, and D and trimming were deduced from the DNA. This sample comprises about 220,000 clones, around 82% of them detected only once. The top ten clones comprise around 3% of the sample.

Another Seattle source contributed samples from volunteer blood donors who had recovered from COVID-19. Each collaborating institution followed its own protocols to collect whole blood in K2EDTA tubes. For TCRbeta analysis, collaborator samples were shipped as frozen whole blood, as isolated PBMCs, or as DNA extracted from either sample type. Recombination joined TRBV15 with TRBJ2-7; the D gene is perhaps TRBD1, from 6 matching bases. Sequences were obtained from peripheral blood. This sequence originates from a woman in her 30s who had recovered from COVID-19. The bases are TGTGCCACCAGCAGCGGACAGTTTGGGAACTACGAGCAGTACTTC. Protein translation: CATSSGQFGNYEQYF.